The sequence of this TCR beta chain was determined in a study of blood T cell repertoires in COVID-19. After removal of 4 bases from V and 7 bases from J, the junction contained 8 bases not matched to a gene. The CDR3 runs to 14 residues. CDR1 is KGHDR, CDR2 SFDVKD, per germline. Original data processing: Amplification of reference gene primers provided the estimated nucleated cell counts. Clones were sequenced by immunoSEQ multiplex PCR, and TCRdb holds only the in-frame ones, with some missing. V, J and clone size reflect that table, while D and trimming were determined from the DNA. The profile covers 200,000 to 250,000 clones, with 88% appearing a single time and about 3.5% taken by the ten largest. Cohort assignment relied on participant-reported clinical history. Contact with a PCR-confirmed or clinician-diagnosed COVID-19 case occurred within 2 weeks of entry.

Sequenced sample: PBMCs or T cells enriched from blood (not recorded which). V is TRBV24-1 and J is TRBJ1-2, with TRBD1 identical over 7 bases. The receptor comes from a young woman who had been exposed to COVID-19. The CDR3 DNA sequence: TGTGCCACCAGTGACCCTGGGACAGCCTCTGGCTACACCTTC. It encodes CATSDPGTASGYTF.